The clone carrying this T cell receptor (beta chain) was counted only a few times. The antigen remains undetermined. The sample originates from a study of CD8 T cells in ankylosing spondylitis. Whole-study results and caveats: A TCR beta motif made of several highly homologous variants seemed typical of ankylosing spondylitis blood.

The CDR3 extends over 11 amino acids. V lost 1 base, J lost 8 bases, and 5 bases lay in between. Germline CDR1 is SGHRS and CDR2 is YFSETQ. Each TCR beta library was made by quantitative 5'-RACE that incorporated molecular barcodes. TCRdb passed the 5' RACE reads through MiXCR, listing each CDR3 protein once. The sample includes 350,000 or so distinct CDR3 sequences, around 15% seen only once; the top ten take 1.1%. The rearrangement links TRBV5-1 to TRBJ2-3; no clear D gene. Specimen: blood, either unsorted or a sorted T cell fraction (not recorded which). The TCR originated in a male donor with ankylosing spondylitis or in good health (not recorded which). The CDR3, as DNA: TGCGCCAGCAGCTTGTTATCTACGCAGTATTTT. Translating gives CASSLLSTQYF.